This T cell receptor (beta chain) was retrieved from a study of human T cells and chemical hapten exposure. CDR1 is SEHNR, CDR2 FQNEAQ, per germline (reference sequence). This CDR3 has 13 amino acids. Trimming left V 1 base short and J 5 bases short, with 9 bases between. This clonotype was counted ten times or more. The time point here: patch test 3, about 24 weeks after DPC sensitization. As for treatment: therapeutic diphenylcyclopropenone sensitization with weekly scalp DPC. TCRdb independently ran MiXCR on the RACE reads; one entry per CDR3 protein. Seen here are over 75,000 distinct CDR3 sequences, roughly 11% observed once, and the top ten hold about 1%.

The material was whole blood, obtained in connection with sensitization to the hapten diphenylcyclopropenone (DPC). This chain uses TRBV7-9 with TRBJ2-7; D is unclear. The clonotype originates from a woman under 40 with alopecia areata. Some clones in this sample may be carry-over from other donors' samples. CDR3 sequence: CASSLDVGHEQYV. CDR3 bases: TGTGCCAGCAGCTTAGATGTGGGCCACGAGCAGTACGTC.